This T cell receptor (beta chain) derives from a study of sequential checkpoint blockade in melanoma. Overall study context: TCRβ was sequenced from DNA of 90 to 95 pretreatment tumors.

The sample's treatment: randomized to nivolumab then ipilimumab (arm A) or the reverse (arm B). Patients had received no earlier DNA-damaging chemotherapy. V lost 2 bases and J lost 5; bases outside the gene matches: 17. There are 18 residues in the CDR3. Germline-derived CDR1 and CDR2 are SGHDN and FVKESK. The table came from immunoSEQ multiplex PCR; TCRdb's copy has only in-frame clones and leaves some out. The repertoire consists of about 12,000 clones, with roughly 25% occurring once and the leading ten covering about 21%. The TCR sequence derives from a human donor with melanoma. The specimen was tumor tissue (inferred from file names), collected from a patient given nivolumab and ipilimumab in sequence. The rearrangement uses TRBV14 and TRBJ2-7; 8 nucleotides line up with TRBD2. CDR3 coding DNA: TGTGCCAGCAGCCAATCTATAGGAACTAGCGGCCTTCGAAACGAGCAGTACTTC. Protein product: CASSQSIGTSGLRNEQYF.